This TCR beta chain was documented in a study of blood T cell repertoires in COVID-19. For the study at large: There were acute and convalescent COVID-19 samples, and they came from the United States, Italy and Spain. Sources were T cells, B-cell-depleted T cells, or PBMCs; the material itself was cDNA or gDNA.

Method: immunoSEQ multiplex PCR; TCRdb's copy keeps in-frame clones and lacks some. The sample consists of 270,000 or so clones, over 75% of them appearing once. Germline CDR1 LNHDA, CDR2 SQIVND (reference sequence). Unmatched junction bases numbered 4, after V lost 0 bases and J lost 0 bases. The CDR3 length is 16 residues. This TCR came from a human donor in a cohort sampled during active COVID-19. The chain joins TRBV19 to TRBJ2-5, with 7 bases identical to TRBD2. Material: peripheral blood. In DNA form, the CDR3 reads TGTGCCAGTAGTATAGAAGGTAGCGGGTACCAAGAGACCCAGTACTTC. The encoded protein is CASSIEGSGYQETQYF. The whole variable domain, filled in from reference TRBV19 and TRBJ2-5, reads DGGITQSPKYLFRKEGQNVTLSCEQNLNHDAMYWYRQDPGQGLRLIYYSQIVNDFQKGDIAEGYSVSREKKESFPLTVTSAQKNPTAFYLCASSIEGSGYQETQYFGPGTRLLVL.